These 5 T cell receptor beta chains originate from one sample sequenced in a study of response to subunit inactivated influenza vaccine. TCRdb used MiXCR to reprocess the RT-PCR reads, holding one entry per CDR3 protein. Here the sample spans about 570,000 distinct CDR3 sequences, approximately 10% being singletons. This sample also belongs to another study, concerning T cells expressing NK-cell markers. That report notes: Researchers built TCR beta cDNA using 5'RACE template switching with UMIs.

The sequences come from PBMCs from blood, collected on the day of vaccination. Source of these receptors: a middle-aged man who received an inactivated influenza vaccine.

The chain carries TRBV20-1 and TRBJ1-4; no firm D call. The V and J ends lost 5 bases and 8 bases respectively, with 15 bases between them. The CDR3 loop spans 13 amino acids. Germline CDR1 reads DFQATT; CDR2 reads SNEGSKA (reference sequence). Here the CDR3 DNA reads TGCAGTGCTTCTGGCGTGGTCGGAGAAAAACTGTTTTTT. Translation gives CSASGVVGEKLFF.

V usage is TRBV3-1 and J usage is TRBJ2-7; TRBD2 matches at 8 bases. Germline trimming cut 4 bases from V and 6 bases from J; bases unmatched to any gene: 11. Germline V lookup: CDR1 LGHDT, CDR2 YNNKEL (reference sequence). The CDR3 contains 15 residues. The CDR3 DNA reads as TGTGCCAGCAGCCTAAGCGGGGGATATGCGGCCGAGCAGTACTTC. This gives the protein CASSLSGGYAAEQYF.

The chain employs TRBV4-2 and TRBJ2-7; D is unclear. CDR1 is LGHNA, CDR2 YNFKEQ, per germline. Trimming took off 1 base at V and 0 bases at J, with 10 bases between the two ends. The CDR3 has 15 amino acids. In nucleotides, the CDR3 is TGTGCCAGCAGCCAAGTCCCGGACGTCTCCTACGAGCAGTACTTC. The encoded protein is CASSQVPDVSYEQYF.

The chain links TRBV27 to TRBJ2-7; maybe TRBD1 (5 bases). The CDR3 has 17 residues. Trimming took off 6 bases at V and 5 bases at J, with 26 bases between the two ends. Looked up from germline, CDR1 is MNHEY and CDR2 is SMNVEV (reference sequence). The CDR3 loop is CASRRFGVEQGINEQYF. Written as DNA, the CDR3 is TGTGCCAGCAGACGGTTCGGTGTTGAGCAGGGCATCAACGAGCAGTACTTC.

This clonotype has a count of ten or more. This chain connects TRBV12-3 or TRBV12-4 to TRBJ2-5; 11 nucleotides match TRBD2. There are 16 residues in the CDR3. The V segment lost 3 bases and the J segment 5 bases; nucleotides outside the gene matches: 8. The DNA for the CDR3 is TGTGCCAGCAGTTTCGTAGCGGGGGGGCCCGGCGAGACCCAGTACTTC. This codes for CASSFVAGGPGETQYF.